The source of this T cell receptor (beta chain) is a study of blood T cell repertoires in COVID-19. Background on the study: The origin of the acute and convalescent COVID-19 samples was the United States, Italy and Spain.

The CDR3 runs to 13 residues. V was clipped by 2 bases and J by 5 bases, with 9 bases between them. Germline V gives CDR1 MNHEY, CDR2 SVGEGT. Authors' processing steps: Counts of nucleated cells, estimated from reference gene primer amplification, were obtained. Assay used: immunoSEQ multiplex PCR; TCRdb lists only in-frame clones, some missing. Clone size and the V and J calls come from that table; the DNA yielded D and trimming. The table shows about 100,000 clones, with about 85% occurring only once. The TCR was taken from a man aged 55 to 69 with acute or convalescent COVID-19. Sequences were obtained from peripheral blood. The chain is built from TRBV6-2 or TRBV6-3 and TRBJ1-1; D gene unclear. CDR3 residues: CASSYVVRTEAFF. DNA of the CDR3: TGTGCCAGCAGTTACGTGGTTCGGACTGAAGCTTTCTTT.